This entry lists 25 T cell receptor beta chains sequenced from one sample in a study of beta chain features in type 1 diabetes. Study-wide points: All four CD4+ subsets of Type 1 diabetes patients contained TCRB CDR3s that were moderately but significantly shorter.

Every isolated RNA sample was fully reverse transcribed, so sequencing captured expressed TCRB transcripts. Data came from immunoSEQ multiplex PCR; TCRdb stores just in-frame clones and leaves some out. The sample lists roughly 100,000 clones, 28% occurring once. The antigens of these receptors remain unknown. Sequenced material: central memory CD4+ T cells from blood. The receptors come from a woman aged 18-35 years with type 1 diabetes.

This clone was seen at least ten times. The rearrangement joins TRBV5-8 to TRBJ2-1; 14 bases are a match to TRBD2. Per germline, CDR1 SGHTS and CDR2 YDEGEE. The CDR3 is 18 amino acids. The V gene end was trimmed by 3 bases and the J gene end by 6 bases; junction bases not matched to a gene: 11. The CDR3 region has the DNA TGTGCCAGCAGCTCCCAAGTCGGACTAGCGGGAGGCGTCAATGAGCAGTTCTTC. Protein sequence: CASSSQVGLAGGVNEQFF.

The chain carries TRBV27 and TRBJ2-3; 8 nucleotides match TRBD1. CDR1 and CDR2 (germline): MNHEY, SMNVEV (reference sequence). This CDR3 spans 13 amino acids. Trimming took 6 bases from V and 4 from J; bases not matched to a gene: 3. The CDR3: CASRRQGSDTQYF. In DNA, the CDR3 is TGTGCCAGCAGGAGACAGGGGTCAGATACGCAGTATTTT.

The CDR3 DNA reads as TGTGCCAGCAGGCCCGGGACAGGAGACTACGAGCAGTACTTC. Its protein product is CASRPGTGDYEQYF. The chain combines TRBV2 with TRBJ2-7; 8 nucleotides align to TRBD1. V was clipped by 6 bases and J by 3 bases; unmatched bases: 7. The CDR3 consists of 14 residues. In germline, CDR1 is SNHLY, CDR2 FYNNEI.

In its sample, this clone was seen a few times. This chain links TRBV29-1 with TRBJ1-1; D is possibly TRBD1 (6 bases). This CDR3 comprises 13 residues. The V gene's germline CDR1 is SQVTM and CDR2 ANQGSEA. V was cut by 6 bases and J by 8 bases, with 19 bases left in between. CDR3 nucleotides: TGCAGCGTGCGGGCCACGTCCGGGACAGAAGCTTTCTTT. Amino acid sequence: CSVRATSGTEAFF.

A few counts support this clone. The chain employs TRBV7-2 and TRBJ2-2; 7 bases map to TRBD1. Per germline, CDR1 SGHTA and CDR2 FQGNSA. The CDR3 is made up of 15 amino acids. Losses at the gene ends were 4 bases for V and 2 bases for J; bases not matched to a gene: 4. CDR3 nucleotide sequence: TGTGCCAGCAGCTCCCACAGGGGTAACACCGGGGAGCTGTTTTTT. Its translation: CASSSHRGNTGELFF.

This clone was observed a handful of times. The J gene is TRBJ2-5, the V gene TRBV28, with D perhaps TRBD1 (6 bases). This CDR3 comprises 17 residues. The germline CDR1 and CDR2 sequences are MDHEN and SYDVKM. V was pared by 6 bases and J by 4 bases, with 24 bases between. CDR3: CASSLPGDGVGGETQYF. The CDR3 region has the DNA TGTGCCAGCAGCTTACCCGGCGATGGGGTAGGGGGAGAGACCCAGTACTTC.

This sequence joins TRBV5-3 and TRBJ2-1, with 10 bases aligning to TRBD2. TRBV5-3 is an ORF, with its function uncertain. V shed 1 base, J shed 10 bases, and the junction held 11 bases outside the gene matches. There are 16 residues in the CDR3. CDR3 sequence reads: CARSLTLSGRAEEQFF. CDR3 in DNA: TGTGCCAGAAGCTTGACGTTGAGCGGGAGGGCGGAGGAGCAGTTCTTC.

In its sample, this clone was seen a few times. The J gene is TRBJ2-1, the V gene TRBV11-2; 7 nucleotides match TRBD2. Looked up from germline, CDR1 is SGHAT and CDR2 is FQNNGV. The CDR3 is 15 amino acids. The trim removed 2 bases at V and 9 bases at J, leaving 10 bases unmatched. The chain's CDR3 is CASSLRREPGVEQFF. CDR3 nucleotide sequence: TGTGCCAGCAGCTTAAGGCGGGAGCCGGGAGTTGAGCAGTTCTTC.

The chain carries TRBV4-2 and TRBJ2-7, with TRBD2 as a possible D gene (5 bases). The CDR3 is made up of 15 amino acids. Germline V lookup: CDR1 LGHNA, CDR2 YNFKEQ. V was shortened by 5 bases and J by 2 bases, with 16 bases between the two germline ends. The CDR3 sequence is CASSGLGEGPYEQYF. The CDR3 DNA reads TGTGCCAGCAGCGGATTGGGTGAGGGTCCCTACGAGCAGTACTTC.

Many counts were recorded for this clone. The chain joins TRBV30 to TRBJ2-1, with 8 bases aligning to TRBD1. This CDR3 spans 12 amino acids. V was clipped by 4 bases and J by 12 bases; unmatched bases: 8. Germline lookup yields CDR1 GTSNPN and CDR2 SVGIG (reference sequence). CDR3 in DNA: TGTGCCTGGAACCGGGTCGGACAGGGGCAGTTCTTC. Translating it yields CAWNRVGQGQFF.

The rearrangement uses TRBV5-1 and TRBJ2-2, with 8 bases aligning to TRBD2. Germline CDR1 reads SGHRS; CDR2 reads YFSETQ. The CDR3 runs 16 residues. J lost 0 bases, V lost 4 bases, and 5 bases had no gene match. The CDR3 coding sequence is TGCGCCAGCAGCCCCGGACTAGCATCGAACACCGGGGAGCTGTTTTTT. Its protein is CASSPGLASNTGELFF.

The rearrangement joins TRBV7-2 to TRBJ2-1; D gene uncertain. CDR1 is SGHTA and CDR2 is FQGNSA in the germline V gene. V was shortened by 2 bases and J by 9 bases, with 17 bases between the two germline ends. The CDR3 consists of 15 residues. CDR3 amino acids: CASSLLLSESGEQFF. CDR3 nucleotide sequence: TGTGCCAGCAGCTTACTATTATCTGAATCGGGTGAGCAGTTCTTC.

This clone showed up just a few times. V usage is TRBV2 and J usage is TRBJ2-2; maybe TRBD2 (5 bases). Germline CDR1 reads SNHLY; CDR2 reads FYNNEI. The CDR3 runs to 15 residues. The germline V and J ends were trimmed by 2 bases and 4 bases, with 11 bases remaining between them. CDR3 coding DNA: TGTGCCAGCAGTGAACAAGGGAGTGGCACCGGGGAGCTGTTTTTT. Translating it yields CASSEQGSGTGELFF.

This chain's CDR3 is CAWRVRRGREGSDTQYF. CDR3 DNA sequence: TGTGCCTGGAGGGTCCGCCGGGGGCGGGAGGGGTCAGATACGCAGTATTTT. The chain employs TRBV30 and TRBJ2-3; 9 positions match TRBD2. CDR3 size: 17 residues. The junction had 14 bases not matched to a gene; V was cut back by 3 bases and J by 4 bases. Germline V gene sequence: CDR1 GTSNPN, CDR2 SVGIG (reference sequence).

This clone was seen more than once but under ten times. This chain connects TRBV28 to TRBJ1-2; D uncertain. The CDR3 has 11 residues. Germline V CDR1 and CDR2: MDHEN, SYDVKM. Trimming left V 8 bases short and J 0 bases short, with 4 bases between. CDR3 sequence: CASAANYGYTF. In DNA, the CDR3 is TGTGCCAGCGCGGCTAACTATGGCTACACCTTC.

The chain employs TRBV7-8 and TRBJ1-5, with D maybe TRBD1 (6 bases). V was trimmed by 3 bases and J by 2 bases, leaving 17 bases between them. This CDR3 comprises 17 residues. Germline lookup yields CDR1 SGHVS and CDR2 FQNEAQ. The CDR3, as DNA: TGTGCCAGCAGCTTCAGCCAACAGGGTAGGGGCAATCAGCCCCAGCATTTT. Translated: CASSFSQQGRGNQPQHF.

This chain uses TRBV2 with TRBJ1-4; 8 nucleotides align to TRBD1. Germline V gene data show CDR1 as SNHLY and CDR2 as FYNNEI. Germline trimming cut 7 bases from V and 3 bases from J; bases unmatched to any gene: 7. The CDR3 covers 15 residues. The CDR3 DNA is TGTGCCAGCATCCAGGGGGCTGTGGCTAATGAAAAACTGTTTTTT. This gives the protein CASIQGAVANEKLFF.

This clone has a handful of counts. CDR3 region: CASRPYRATEAFF. CDR3 sequence (DNA): TGTGCCAGCAGACCCTACAGGGCTACTGAAGCTTTCTTT. This chain joins TRBV28 and TRBJ1-1; TRBD1 might be the D (6 bases). The germline CDR1 and CDR2 sequences are MDHEN and SYDVKM. The CDR3 consists of 13 residues. Trimming removed 6 bases from V and 5 bases from J, with 13 bases in between.

This clone was counted a few times. The chain has TRBV7-2 and TRBJ2-7; 7 bases agree with TRBD2. The trim removed 7 bases at V and 8 bases at J, leaving 14 bases unmatched. The CDR3 contains 14 residues. CDR1 SGHTA and CDR2 FQGNSA come from the germline V gene. For the CDR3, the DNA is TGTGCCAGCAATGGTGGGACTAATTTAGGCCAGCAGTACTTC. Translated: CASNGGTNLGQQYF.

This clone was seen a handful of times. The chain carries TRBV2 and TRBJ1-2; D remains unclear. This CDR3 region has 12 residues. V lost 4 bases, J lost 3 bases, and 6 bases lay in between. Germline V CDR1 and CDR2: SNHLY, FYNNEI. CDR3 sequence reads: CASSVQYYGYTF. The CDR3 DNA reads TGTGCCAGCAGTGTTCAGTACTATGGCTACACCTTC.

V and J are TRBV2 and TRBJ2-1, with 9 bases lining up with TRBD2. CDR3 length equals 14 residues. Trimming at V came to 6 bases and at J to 7 bases, leaving 7 bases not matched to a gene. Germline CDR1 is SNHLY and CDR2 is FYNNEI. The chain's CDR3 is CASRRGGAGNEQFF. CDR3 bases: TGTGCCAGCAGGCGCGGGGGGGCGGGGAATGAGCAGTTCTTC.

Remarks on this clone: One end of the junction is discordant with germline, which a read error may explain. In DNA, the CDR3 is TGTGCCAGCAGCCTAGCGGGAGGGCGAGAGACCCAGTACTTC. Amino acids: CASSLAGGRETQYF. The V and J genes are TRBV7-2 and TRBJ2-5; TRBD2 matches 12 bases. Germline CDR1 reads SGHTA; CDR2 reads FQGNSA. The CDR3 runs 14 residues.

This clone was seen only a few times. The V gene is TRBV2, the J gene TRBJ1-5; 10 nucleotides match TRBD1. The CDR3 covers 14 residues. The J segment lost 16 bases and the V segment lost 6 bases, leaving 15 bases of the junction unmatched. Germline values: CDR1 SNHLY, CDR2 FYNNEI. CDR3 in DNA: TGTGCCAGCAGCCGTGAGGGACAGGGGAGGATCCACCATTTT. It yields the protein CASSREGQGRIHHF.

J is TRBJ2-5 and V is TRBV11-2; TRBD2 matches at 9 bases. Trimming at V came to 5 bases and at J to 2 bases, leaving 9 bases not matched to a gene. Germline CDR1 reads SGHAT; CDR2 reads FQNNGV. There are 16 residues in the CDR3. This CDR3 is CASSTRSSGGQETQYF. The CDR3 DNA is TGTGCCAGCAGCACTAGGTCGAGCGGGGGGCAAGAGACCCAGTACTTC. Filled out from reference TRBV11-2 and TRBJ2-5, the complete variable domain reads EAGVAQSPRYKIIEKRQSVAFWCNPISGHATLYWYQQILGQGPKLLIQFQNNGVVDDSQLPKDRFSAERLKGVDSTLKIQPAKLEDSAVYLCASSTRSSGGQETQYFGPGTRLLVL.

This chain joins TRBV27 and TRBJ2-1; TRBD1 is a possible D gene (6 bases). The CDR3 is made up of 15 amino acids. Germline lookup yields CDR1 MNHEY and CDR2 SMNVEV (reference sequence). V dropped 4 bases and J dropped 7 bases, with 17 bases sitting between them. The CDR3 DNA follows: TGTGCCAGCAGTTCCCCTCCAACAGGGAGAAATGAGCAGTTCTTC. It specifies CASSSPPTGRNEQFF.